The next 29 T cell receptor beta chains were all read from a single sample in a study of blood T cell repertoires in COVID-19. Using immunoSEQ multiplex PCR, the repertoire was profiled, and TCRdb retains in-frame clones only, with some absent. This table has approximately 250,000 clones, about 85% appearing once. Sequenced material: peripheral blood. The origin of the receptors is a man aged 18 to 30 with active or convalescent COVID-19.

The V call is TRBV6-2 or TRBV6-3, the J call TRBJ1-5, with D unclear. Trimming shortened V by 0 bases and J by 11 bases, and 14 bases separated the two germline ends. The CDR3 is 14 amino acids. Germline V gene data show CDR1 as MNHEY and CDR2 as SVGEGT. CDR3: CASSYSWQTSAQHF. The CDR3 bases are TGTGCCAGCAGTTACTCGTGGCAGACTTCGGCCCAGCATTTT.

The chain combines TRBV3-1 (or the pseudogene TRBV3-2) with TRBJ1-1; possibly TRBD1 for D (6 bases). Germline V gene data show CDR1 as LGHDT and CDR2 as YNNKEL (reference sequence). CDR3 length equals 12 residues. V was shortened by 4 bases and J by 7 bases, with 10 bases between the two germline ends. In DNA form, the CDR3 reads TGTGCCAGCAGCCTTCACAGGGATGAAGCTTTCTTT. This sequence encodes CASSLHRDEAFF.

The CDR3 sequence is CASSSISLYRGSGEKLFF. The CDR3 DNA reads as TGTGCCAGCAGCTCTATCTCCCTTTACAGGGGATCAGGCGAAAAACTGTTTTTT. V is TRBV7-6 and J is TRBJ1-4, with TRBD1 matching over 7 bases. The trim removed 4 bases at V and 8 bases at J, leaving 19 bases unmatched. Germline CDR1 is SGHVS and CDR2 is FNYEAQ. The CDR3 has 18 residues.

The rearrangement links TRBV2 to TRBJ2-5; the D gene is possibly TRBD2 (5 bases). The CDR3 runs 13 residues. The V and J ends lost 7 bases and 5 bases respectively, with 14 bases between them. Germline V CDR1 and CDR2: SNHLY, FYNNEI. Here the CDR3 DNA reads TGTGCCAGCAATAGTCAGAGAGGGGAGACCCAGTACTTC. Protein sequence: CASNSQRGETQYF.

V and J are TRBV2 and TRBJ2-5; 8 bases are a match to TRBD1. After removal of 4 bases from V and 10 bases from J, the junction contained 2 bases not matched to a gene. Germline CDR1 reads SNHLY; CDR2 reads FYNNEI. The CDR3 has 11 residues. In DNA form, the CDR3 reads TGTGCCAGCAGTGCAGGGGGCGACCAGTACTTC. Encoded protein: CASSAGGDQYF.

This chain uses TRBV5-1 with TRBJ1-1, with 10 bases lining up with TRBD1. Germline CDR1 and CDR2: SGHRS and YFSETQ. V dropped 2 bases and J dropped 1; count of bases not matched to a gene: 5. The CDR3 sequence is 16 residues long. CDR3 protein: CASSLLGQGGNTEAFF. The CDR3 DNA is TGCGCCAGCAGCTTACTAGGACAGGGGGGGAACACTGAAGCTTTCTTT.

The V and J genes are TRBV15 and TRBJ1-1; 8 nucleotides line up with TRBD1. Germline CDR1 reads LNHNV; CDR2 reads YYDKDF (reference sequence). Trimming removed 5 bases from V and 13 bases from J; junction bases left unmatched: 9. CDR3 length: 12 amino acids. This CDR3 is CATSRRQGSLFF. The CDR3 DNA reads as TGTGCCACCAGCCGTAGACAGGGGTCCCTTTTCTTT.

The chain couples TRBV30 to TRBJ2-2; 7 bases map to TRBD2. Trimming removed 5 bases from V and 0 bases from J; junction bases left unmatched: 3. The CDR3 length is 14 residues. Germline lookup yields CDR1 GTSNPN and CDR2 SVGIG (reference sequence). DNA of the CDR3: TGTGCCTGGCGCGGGGGTCCGAACACCGGGGAGCTGTTTTTT. It specifies CAWRGGPNTGELFF.

The genes are TRBV27 and TRBJ2-5, with 7 bases lining up with TRBD2. The germline CDR1 and CDR2 sequences are MNHEY and SMNVEV (reference sequence). This CDR3 is built from 14 residues. Trimming removed 3 bases from V and 2 bases from J; junction bases left unmatched: 3. The CDR3 DNA is TGTGCCAGCAGTTTCACTAGCGCACAAGAGACCCAGTACTTC. The encoded protein is CASSFTSAQETQYF.

Comments on this clone: One end of the junction varies from germline; a read error may be responsible. The gene calls are TRBV7-7 and TRBJ2-5, with 10 bases identical to TRBD2. Germline V CDR1 and CDR2: SSHAT, FNYEAQ (reference sequence). This CDR3 has 15 amino acids. The CDR3 sequence is CASTPNSGGQETQYF. The CDR3 DNA follows: TGTGCTAGCACCCCAAATAGCGGGGGGCAAGAGACCCAGTACTTC.

The chain has TRBV13 and TRBJ2-7; 10 nucleotides align to TRBD1. The trim removed 2 bases at V and 5 bases at J, leaving 6 bases unmatched. This CDR3 has 15 amino acids. CDR1 and CDR2 (germline): PRHDT, FYEKMQ (reference sequence). Here the CDR3 DNA reads TGTGCCAGCAGCTTAAGCCGACAGGGGGCAAACGAGCAGTACTTC. Amino acid sequence: CASSLSRQGANEQYF.

The CDR3 DNA follows: TGTGCCAGCAGCTTAATCGTAACTAGCACAGATACGCAGTATTTT. It yields the protein CASSLIVTSTDTQYF. V usage is TRBV7-2 and J usage is TRBJ2-3; the D is unclear. Per the germline V gene, CDR1 is SGHTA and CDR2 is FQGNSA. The CDR3 loop spans 15 amino acids. V lost 2 bases to trimming and J lost 0 bases, with 9 bases between them.

This clone has only one observation. This chain uses TRBV25-1 with TRBJ2-5, with 8 bases matching TRBD2. J gave up 3 bases and V 8 bases, and 8 bases lay outside the gene matches. CDR1 MGHDK and CDR2 SYGVNS come from the germline V gene. This CDR3 spans 14 amino acids. CDR3 protein: CASAGGGREETQYF. The CDR3, as DNA: TGTGCCAGCGCGGGCGGGGGGCGCGAAGAGACCCAGTACTTC.

The chain employs TRBV7-9 and TRBJ1-3; 7 nucleotides line up with TRBD1. CDR1 is SEHNR and CDR2 is FQNEAQ in the germline V gene (reference sequence). V trimming: 7 bases; J trimming: 4 bases; junction bases outside the gene matches: 4. This CDR3 region has 13 residues. This chain's CDR3 is CASTVGQGNTIYF. The DNA of the CDR3 is TGTGCCAGCACCGTGGGACAGGGAAACACCATATATTTT.

The chain carries TRBV7-2 and TRBJ2-3; no firm D call. Germline assignment: CDR1 SGHTA and CDR2 FQGNSA. V was trimmed by 7 bases and J by 9 bases, leaving 11 bases between them. CDR3 size: 11 residues. CDR3 sequence: CASNRLATQYF. CDR3 DNA sequence: TGTGCCAGCAACCGATTGGCAACGCAGTATTTT.

V and J are TRBV27 and TRBJ2-2; the D gene is possibly TRBD1 (5 bases). This CDR3 contains 17 residues. Trimming shortened V by 2 bases and J by 0 bases, and 13 bases separated the two germline ends. The germline gives CDR1 MNHEY, CDR2 SMNVEV (reference sequence). CDR3 in amino acids: CASSLIQEIPNTGELFF. CDR3 DNA: TGTGCCAGCAGTTTAATACAGGAGATACCGAACACCGGGGAGCTGTTTTTT.

The chain has TRBV12-3 or TRBV12-4 and TRBJ1-6, with D possibly being TRBD1 (5 bases). Trimming stripped 6 bases from V and 9 bases from J, with 12 bases between. This CDR3 has 13 amino acids. CDR3 DNA sequence: TGTGCCAGCAGAAGGGACGGGGGTTCACCCCTCCACTTT. Amino acid sequence: CASRRDGGSPLHF.

The chain couples TRBV28 to TRBJ2-7; TRBD1 matches at 9 bases. Germline V gives CDR1 MDHEN, CDR2 SYDVKM. J was trimmed by 4 bases and V by 5 bases; bases with no gene match: 6. The CDR3 has 14 amino acids. As DNA, the CDR3 is TGTGCCAGCAGTCCCGGGACAGGGTCTTACGAGCAGTACTTC. It is translated as CASSPGTGSYEQYF.

The rearrangement uses TRBV5-1 and TRBJ2-3, with TRBD2 matching 9 bases. Unmatched junction bases numbered 12, after V lost 8 bases and J lost 5 bases. CDR3 size: 15 residues. Germline lookup yields CDR1 SGHRS and CDR2 YFSETQ. The DNA for the CDR3 is TGCGCCAGTACTATAGCGGGAGATTATGGAGATACGCAGTATTTT. Protein: CASTIAGDYGDTQYF.

The rearrangement joins TRBV6-5 to TRBJ1-1; weak D call: TRBD1 (6 bases). The CDR3 totals 15 residues. Deletions cut 6 bases from V and 7 bases from J, with 21 bases between. Germline-derived CDR1 and CDR2 are MNHEY and SVGAGI. The CDR3 loop is CASSDQPDSQFEAFF. In nucleotides, the CDR3 is TGTGCCAGCAGCGACCAACCGGACAGCCAATTTGAAGCTTTCTTT.

The gene calls are TRBV6-2 or TRBV6-3 and TRBJ2-4; 7 bases align to TRBD1. Per germline, CDR1 MNHEY and CDR2 SVGEGT. The CDR3 has 17 amino acids. V lost 2 bases and J lost 0; bases outside the gene matches: 7. The CDR3 DNA reads TGTGCCAGCAGTTACCCCGGGACAGCTCTAGCCAAAAACATTCAGTACTTC. Translation gives CASSYPGTALAKNIQYF.

CDR3 coding DNA: TGCGCCAGCAGCCAAGCGCGCGGCCGGGACAGGGGAACCGGGGAGCTGTTTTTT. Protein sequence: CASSQARGRDRGTGELFF. This sequence joins TRBV4-1 and TRBJ2-2, with 10 bases aligning to TRBD1. CDR3 length: 18 residues. CDR1 and CDR2 (germline): MGHRA, YSYEKL. Trimming cost V 1 base and J 5 bases; bases outside gene matches: 10.

V usage is TRBV19 and J usage is TRBJ1-1, with 9 bases matching TRBD1. The CDR3 sequence is 13 residues long. V dropped 5 bases and J dropped 5; count of bases not matched to a gene: 3. The germline gives CDR1 LNHDA, CDR2 SQIVND (reference sequence). CDR3 sequence: CASSPGTGTEAFF. CDR3 nucleotide sequence: TGTGCCAGTAGTCCAGGGACAGGGACTGAAGCTTTCTTT.

The chain recombines TRBV12-5 with TRBJ2-2; the match to TRBD2 covers 8 bases. This CDR3 region has 15 residues. After removal of 7 bases from V and 7 bases from J, the junction contained 11 bases not matched to a gene. The V gene's germline CDR1 is LGHNT and CDR2 FRNRAP. The chain's CDR3 is CASASGRVENGELFF. The CDR3 DNA follows: TGTGCTAGTGCCTCCGGGAGGGTGGAAAACGGGGAGCTGTTTTTT.

V usage is TRBV5-1 and J usage is TRBJ2-7; 7 bases map to TRBD1. The germline gives CDR1 SGHRS, CDR2 YFSETQ. The CDR3 runs to 16 residues. V was pared by 3 bases and J by 0 bases, with 9 bases of the junction left unmatched. The CDR3 nucleotides are TGCGCCAGCAGCTCCCAGGGACAGAGGAGCTCCTACGAGCAGTACTTC. Encoded protein: CASSSQGQRSSYEQYF. The full variable domain, completed using reference TRBV5-1 and TRBJ2-7, is KAGVTQTPRYLIKTRGQQVTLSCSPISGHRSVSWYQQTPGQGLQFLFEYFSETQRNKGNFPGRFSGRQFSNSRSEMNVSTLELGDSALYLCASSSQGQRSSYEQYFGPGTRLTVT.

V is TRBV6-5 and J is TRBJ2-7; 10 nucleotides agree with TRBD2. V was clipped by 7 bases and J by 2 bases; unmatched bases: 8. The CDR3 is made up of 15 amino acids. Germline V gene data show CDR1 as MNHEY and CDR2 as SVGAGI. The CDR3 loop is CASTLLAGEAYEQYF. The CDR3 coding sequence is TGTGCCAGCACCCTGCTAGCGGGAGAGGCCTACGAGCAGTACTTC.

As for this clone: The sample has other DNA sequences that encode this CDR3 too. V usage is TRBV2 and J usage is TRBJ2-5, with D hard to call. CDR1 and CDR2 from the germline V gene are SNHLY and FYNNEI. V was pared by 8 bases and J by 5 bases, with 9 bases between. The CDR3 extends over 11 amino acids. CDR3 DNA: TGTGCCAGCTCCGCGGAGGAGACCCAGTACTTC. It yields the protein CASSAEETQYF.

The rearrangement uses TRBV3-1 (or the pseudogene TRBV3-2) and TRBJ2-1; possibly TRBD2 for D (6 bases). This CDR3 has 14 amino acids. Germline loops: CDR1 LGHDT, CDR2 YNNKEL (reference sequence). Trimming cost V 0 bases and J 8 bases, with 11 bases left between them. CDR3 DNA: TGTGCCAGCAGCCAAGAGACGACTAGATATGAGCAGTTCTTC. Translated, it gives CASSQETTRYEQFF.

This clone was recorded once. J is TRBJ1-3 and V is TRBV7-9, with D possibly matching TRBD1 (5 bases). Germline V gene data show CDR1 as SEHNR and CDR2 as FQNEAQ (reference sequence). The CDR3 totals 15 residues. The germline V and J ends were trimmed by 1 base and 4 bases, with 11 bases remaining between them. The chain's CDR3 is CASSLGQGLGNTIYF. CDR3 nucleotides: TGTGCCAGCAGCTTAGGGCAGGGACTCGGAAACACCATATATTTT. Combining the CDR3 with reference TRBV7-9 and TRBJ1-3 gives the whole variable domain DTGVSQNPRHKITKRGQNVTFRCDPISEHNRLYWYRQTLGQGPEFLTYFQNEAQLEKSRLLSDRFSAERPKGSFSTLEIQRTEQGDSAMYLCASSLGQGLGNTIYFGEGSWLTVV.